This entry describes one T cell receptor beta chain. Its recognized antigen is unknown. It has no much larger one-base neighbor in the sample; base qualities were not kept. This entry is derived from a study of blood T cell repertoires in COVID-19 (TCRdb year 2020). Concerning the study at large: Collaborator samples came from the United States, Italy and Spain and covered acute and convalescent phases of COVID-19. The prospective study material was composed of cDNA or gDNA derived from T cells, B-cell-depleted T cells, or PBMCs. Subjects who had been exposed to COVID-19, were actively infected with it, or had recovered from it provided the deeply sampled blood TCRbeta repertoires that made up the dataset. The repertoires were released in a freely available public database intended as a resource for research on the immune response to SARS-CoV-2. Samples were obtained from the ongoing ImmuneRACE study (first 160 participants) and from about 1,300 subjects provided by 6 global collaborators. A de-identified subject ID, COVID-19 status, age in years and sex were almost always included in the sample metadata. Where available, HLA class I and class II types were obtained from metadata supplied by the sample provider rather than from assay-based typing. Study-level results and caveats: The quantity of clinical and demographic metadata differed by source and by participant and was supplied without curation.

In the prospective study, participants were roughly 18 to 100 years old, resided in 25 or so geographic areas of the United States, and were enrolled through a virtual design. To assign participants to cohorts, the prospective study relied on clinical history that participants themselves reported in a screening survey and a study questionnaire. Each participant in the prospective study had whole blood, serum and a nasopharyngeal or oropharyngeal swab collected by mobile phlebotomists. Prospective study participants could optionally give additional blood draws and questionnaires over an approximately two-month period. Blood samples from the prospective study were shipped frozen or at room temperature prior to DNA extraction. As encoded in the germline V gene, CDR1 is SGHNT while CDR2 is YENEEA. The CDR3 goes from the cysteine to the phenylalanine over 15 residues. Just CDR3 DNA is preserved here, 45 bases in frame from base 1. Germline trimming amounts to 5 bases on V and 9 bases on J, with 10 as the count of junction bases outside the gene matches.

The immunoSEQ Assay, a bias-controlled multiplex PCR, was used to amplify TCRbeta CDR3 regions from genomic DNA. The source study handled its data this way. Nucleated cell counts per sample were estimated from amplification of reference gene primers within the assay. Sequence reads were collapsed and filtered to measure the absolute abundance of every unique TCRbeta CDR3 rearrangement. For each sample, productive Simpson clonality was calculated by taking the square root of Simpson's diversity index across productive rearrangements. What TCRdb holds here is the immuneACCESS table cut down to in-frame rearrangements. Part of the clones is not present; checked against another copy, under half of the missing clones reflect an unresolved V gene, and the others are unexplained. The V and J calls and the clone size are those of that table, but D and trimming were determined from the DNA. Present in this sample are about 440,000 clones, about 85% of which were seen just once. Just under 2% of the sample is in the top ten clones.

The sequence came from a woman under 30 with acute COVID-19. The sample consisted of PBMCs or T cells enriched from blood (not recorded which). The sequence joins TRBV11-3 to TRBJ2-1, with 10 bases aligning to TRBD2. The nucleotide sequence reads TGTGCCAGCAGCCCGCTGAGCGGGGGGGTCGGTGAGCAGTTCTTC. Translated, this is CASSPLSGGVGEQFF.